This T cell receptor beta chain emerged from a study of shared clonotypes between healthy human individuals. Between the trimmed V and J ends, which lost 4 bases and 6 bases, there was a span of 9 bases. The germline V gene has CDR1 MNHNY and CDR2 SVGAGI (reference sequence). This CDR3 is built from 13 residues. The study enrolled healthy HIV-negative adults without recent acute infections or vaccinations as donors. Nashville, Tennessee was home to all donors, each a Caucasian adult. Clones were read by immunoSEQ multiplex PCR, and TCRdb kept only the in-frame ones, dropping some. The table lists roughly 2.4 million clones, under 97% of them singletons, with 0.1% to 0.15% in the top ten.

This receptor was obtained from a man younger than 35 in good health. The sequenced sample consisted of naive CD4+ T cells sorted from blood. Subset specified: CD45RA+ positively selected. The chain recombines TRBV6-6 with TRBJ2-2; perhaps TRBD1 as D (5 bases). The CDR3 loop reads CASSSQGSGELFF. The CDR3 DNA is TGTGCCAGCAGTTCTCAGGGTTCCGGGGAGCTGTTTTTT.